This T cell receptor beta chain was observed in a study of blood T cell repertoires in COVID-19. About the study: The study drew acute and convalescent COVID-19 samples from the United States, Italy and Spain. PBMCs, B-cell-depleted T cells, or T cells were the source of the cDNA or gDNA that made up the material.

J gave up 4 bases and V 3 bases, and 5 bases lay outside the gene matches. The germline V gene has CDR1 DFQATT and CDR2 SNEGSKA (reference sequence). The CDR3 is 14 residues long. As processed by the authors: Amplification of reference gene primers provided the estimated nucleated cell counts. The data were produced by immunoSEQ multiplex PCR, yet TCRdb's version contains in-frame clones alone and is incomplete. Clone size and V and J calls were adopted from that table, with D and trimming inferred from the DNA. The repertoire includes 400,000 to 450,000 clones, about nine tenths of them detected once, and approximately 1.5% sits in the top ten.

The chain links TRBV20-1 to TRBJ2-1; 8 nucleotides match TRBD2. The source of this sequence is a woman between 25 and 40 years old with active or convalescent COVID-19. Sequencing used peripheral blood. CDR3 nucleotides: TGCAGTGCTAGTTCGGCGGGGGGTTACAATGAGCAGTTCTTC. It translates to CSASSAGGYNEQFF.